The sample holds a few counts of the clone carrying this TCR beta chain. Antigen unknown. Germline assignment: CDR1 MDHEN and CDR2 SYDVKM. Trimming removed 5 bases from V and 7 bases from J; junction bases left unmatched: 6. There are 14 residues in the CDR3. TCRdb analysed the 5' RACE reads with MiXCR anew, one entry per CDR3 protein. This table has about 890,000 distinct CDR3 sequences, around an eighth appearing once. The data derive from a study of identical twins. Study-wide results and limits: Memory repertoires showed no such pattern, whereas abundant cord blood beta clonotypes carried fewer insertions.

The same data also went into a second study, on yellow fever vaccine responses in identical twins.

Source material: PBMCs. The gene calls are TRBV28 and TRBJ2-7, with 12 positions matching TRBD2. The source is a woman between 18 and 29 years old in good health. CDR3 DNA sequence: TGTGCCAGCAGTCCTAGACTAGCGGGGGTTGAGCAGTACGTC. It translates to CASSPRLAGVEQYV.